This T cell receptor (beta chain) was sequenced for a study of CD8 T cells in ankylosing spondylitis. Germline lookup yields CDR1 SGHTA and CDR2 FQGNSA. This CDR3 has 14 amino acids. This clonotype showed up many times. Its antigen remains unknown. At one end the junction does not follow the germline gene, possibly because of a read error. By quantitative 5'-RACE with molecular barcodes, the TCR beta libraries were made. From the 5' RACE reads, TCRdb called clonotypes with MiXCR, one entry per CDR3 protein. The table records hundreds of thousands of distinct CDR3 sequences, roughly 25% of them present only once. Study conclusions and caveats: Those disease-linked clones were CD8+; they were also relatively rare in peripheral blood. Disease-linked clones reportedly showed significant enrichment in matched ankylosing spondylitis synovial fluid. Typical of ankylosing spondylitis blood, it appeared, was a TCR beta motif of 7 or 8 highly homologous variants.

The sequence was collected from a male donor with ankylosing spondylitis or in good health (not recorded which). The V gene is TRBV7-2, the J gene TRBJ2-7, with D tentatively TRBD2 (5 bases). Input material: blood, either unsorted or a sorted T cell fraction (not recorded which). The CDR3 region has the DNA TGCGCCAGCAGCTTGGTCGGACTCTTCTACGAGCAGTACTTC. This sequence encodes CASSLVGLFYEQYF.